What follows are 4 T cell receptor beta chains derived from one specimen sequenced in a study of shared clonotypes between healthy human individuals. Here immunoSEQ multiplex PCR was the method, and the copy in TCRdb shows in-frame clones only, minus some. This sample has about 600,000 clones, with around 78% found just once. Material for sequencing was PBMCs. The origin of the receptors is a woman in her thirties or forties in good health. Some clones in this sample may be carry-over from other donors' samples.

A single count supports this clone. DNA for the CDR3: TGTGCCAGCAGTGGAGGGGGCGTGGGAGATACGCAGTATTTT. Translation gives CASSGGGVGDTQYF. The rearrangement joins TRBV5-5 to TRBJ2-3, with D tentatively TRBD1 (7 bases). CDR1 SGHKS and CDR2 YYEKEE come from the germline V gene (reference sequence). The CDR3 covers 14 residues. V was trimmed by 5 bases and J by 5 bases, leaving 15 bases between them.

A single count supports this clone. This chain uses TRBV30 with TRBJ2-5; D might be TRBD2 (6 bases). CDR1 GTSNPN and CDR2 SVGIG come from the germline V gene (reference sequence). V was clipped by 2 bases and J by 4 bases, with 14 bases between them. The CDR3 is made up of 14 amino acids. DNA for the CDR3: TGTGCCTGGAGTATAGTGGCGGGGAGAGAGACCCAGTACTTC. Protein product: CAWSIVAGRETQYF.

This clone appeared once. The genes are TRBV27 and TRBJ2-7; possibly TRBD1 for D (7 bases). Germline CDR1 and CDR2: MNHEY and SMNVEV (reference sequence). The CDR3 covers 18 residues. Trimming removed 5 bases at V and 0 bases at J, with 23 bases between. The CDR3 sequence: CASSVRGDSGYFSYEQYF. Written as DNA, the CDR3 is TGTGCCAGCAGTGTGCGCGGGGACAGTGGATACTTCTCCTACGAGCAGTACTTC.

The rearrangement links TRBV29-1 to TRBJ2-1; D gene unclear. V lost 4 bases and J lost 0, with 13 bases in between. CDR1 and CDR2 from the germline V gene are SQVTM and ANQGSEA. This CDR3 region has 15 residues. CDR3 coding DNA: TGCAGCGTTGGATCATACAGCGCCTCCTACAATGAGCAGTTCTTC. Its protein product is CSVGSYSASYNEQFF.